This TCR beta chain was sequenced during a study of shared clonotypes between healthy human individuals. The authors distributed each subset's genomic DNA evenly over several immunoSEQ plates. Sequencing was performed with immunoSEQ multiplex PCR; in TCRdb, only in-frame clones are kept and a portion is missing. Here the sample spans about 1,800,000 clones, approximately 94% being singletons. Terminally differentiated effector memory CD45RA+ cells were excluded by CCR7 positive selection of CD45RO-negative cells. The CDR3 extends over 11 amino acids. Trimming removed 7 bases at V and 7 bases at J, with 13 bases between. Per the germline V gene, CDR1 is SQVTM and CDR2 is ANQGSEA.

The chain recombines TRBV29-1 with TRBJ1-1; D is uncertain. The sequence was collected from a man aged 18 to 29 in good health. The sample comprised naive CD8+ T cells sorted from blood. The CDR3 sequence: CSGLEGIEAFF. CDR3 coding DNA: TGCAGCGGCTTGGAGGGAATTGAAGCTTTCTTT.